What follows are 10 T cell receptor beta chains derived from one specimen sequenced in a study of blood T cell repertoires in COVID-19. Some clones are missing from TCRdb's copy, which holds only in-frame ones; the method was immunoSEQ multiplex PCR. The sample records tens of thousands of clones, around 86% being singletons. Sequencing was done on a sample of peripheral blood. All receptors derive from a man aged 45-65 years with active or convalescent COVID-19.

Remarks on this clone: The same CDR3 arises from other DNA sequences in this sample as well. The chain uses TRBV7-2 and TRBJ2-7; D gene unclear. Germline V gives CDR1 SGHTA, CDR2 FQGNSA. The CDR3 contains 13 residues. V lost 3 bases and J 1 base, leaving 7 bases between the germline ends. CDR3 bases: TGTGCCAGCAGCTTCCCGGGTTCCTACGAGCAGTACTTC. Residues: CASSFPGSYEQYF.

V is TRBV5-6 and J is TRBJ2-7, with a tentative D call TRBD2 (6 bases). Germline V gene sequence: CDR1 SGHDT, CDR2 YYEEEE. The ends were cut back, 4 bases at V and 4 bases at J, with 15 bases in the middle. This CDR3 has 14 residues. The CDR3 loop is CASSSGSLSYEQYF. CDR3 coding DNA: TGTGCCAGCAGCAGCGGGTCGCTTTCTTACGAGCAGTACTTC.

The CDR3 DNA is TGTGCCAGCAGTGGGGTTAGGTTACAGGGGGGGTATAGCAATCAGCCCCAGCATTTT. It specifies CASSGVRLQGGYSNQPQHF. The chain links TRBV6-1 to TRBJ1-5; 8 bases match TRBD1. The CDR3 runs to 19 residues. V lost 4 bases to trimming and J lost 0 bases; unmatched junction nucleotides: 14. The germline gives CDR1 MNHNS, CDR2 SASEGT.

The chain joins TRBV19 to TRBJ2-5; perhaps TRBD1 as D (6 bases). Trimming shortened V by 6 bases and J by 2 bases, and 13 bases separated the two germline ends. CDR1 is LNHDA and CDR2 is SQIVND in the germline V gene (reference sequence). This CDR3 has 14 amino acids. CDR3 loop: CASSSGVHQETQYF. The CDR3 DNA reads as TGTGCCAGTAGCTCAGGGGTCCATCAAGAGACCCAGTACTTC.

The chain employs TRBV7-9 and TRBJ2-1; D not resolved. Germline values: CDR1 SEHNR, CDR2 FQNEAQ (reference sequence). The V gene lost 5 bases and the J gene lost 5 bases, with 16 bases spanning the gap. The CDR3 runs to 15 residues. In nucleotides, the CDR3 is TGTGCCAGCAGCGCATTTAATGGCCTCAACAATGAGCAGTTCTTC. Translation: CASSAFNGLNNEQFF.

The chain uses TRBV2 and TRBJ2-5; 9 bases are a match to TRBD2. Germline values: CDR1 SNHLY, CDR2 FYNNEI. There are 15 residues in the CDR3. V gave up 2 bases and J gave up 7 bases; unmatched junction bases: 8. The CDR3 region has the DNA TGTGCCAGCAGTGAACCTAATAGCGGGAGCGGGACCCAGTACTTC. Amino acids: CASSEPNSGSGTQYF.

This chain links TRBV6-1 with TRBJ2-6, with D tentatively TRBD2 (6 bases). Germline CDR1 reads MNHNS; CDR2 reads SASEGT. The length of the CDR3 is 16 residues. Trimming stripped 4 bases from V and 0 bases from J, with 10 bases between. CDR3 sequence reads: CASSGTGVSGANVLTF. CDR3 in DNA: TGTGCCAGCAGTGGGACGGGAGTCTCTGGGGCCAACGTCCTGACTTTC.

The chain combines TRBV11-2 with TRBJ1-3; no definite D call. This CDR3 comprises 19 residues. CDR1 is SGHAT, CDR2 FQNNGV, per germline. V was shortened by 7 bases and J by 0 bases, with 25 bases between the two germline ends. CDR3 residues: CASTRTPGSNLYSGNTIYF. The CDR3 DNA is TGTGCCAGCACCCGAACCCCGGGATCGAACCTATACTCTGGAAACACCATATATTTT.

V gene TRBV5-5 combines with J gene TRBJ1-4; 7 bases map to TRBD1. The CDR3 spans 14 residues. From germline, CDR1 is SGHKS and CDR2 YYEKEE (reference sequence). V was pared by 4 bases and J by 4 bases, with 4 bases of the junction left unmatched. CDR3: CASSQGQFNEKLFF. CDR3 DNA: TGTGCCAGCAGCCAGGGACAGTTTAATGAAAAACTGTTTTTT.

The chain joins TRBV14 to TRBJ2-5; 11 bases align to TRBD2. Germline V gives CDR1 SGHDN, CDR2 FVKESK. Trimming cost V 4 bases and J 1 base; bases outside gene matches: 5. This CDR3 comprises 16 residues. The CDR3: CASSPRLAGFQETQYF. The DNA for the CDR3 is TGTGCCAGCAGCCCTCGACTAGCGGGATTCCAAGAGACCCAGTACTTC.